This entry lists 14 T cell receptor beta chains sequenced from one sample in a study of control samples from healthy donors and cancer patients. Profiling relied on immunoSEQ multiplex PCR, and the TCRdb table lists in-frame clones only, not all of them. This sample has roughly 130,000 clones, with about 95% found just once. Sequenced material: blood. The receptors shown here come from a man aged 25 to 45 in good health.

The chain employs TRBV10-1 and TRBJ1-1, with D perhaps matching TRBD1 (6 bases). Germline-derived CDR1 and CDR2 are WNHNN and SYGVQD (reference sequence). The ends were cut back, 5 bases at V and 1 base at J, with 14 bases in the middle. This CDR3 is built from 15 residues. CDR3 nucleotide sequence: TGCGCCAGCAGTATAGCGGGGGGGCCGAACACTGAAGCTTTCTTT. Translation gives CASSIAGGPNTEAFF.

The genes are TRBV19 and TRBJ1-2; no definite D call. In germline, CDR1 is LNHDA, CDR2 SQIVND (reference sequence). The V end was cut by 0 bases, the J end by 4 bases, with 3 bases between. The CDR3 totals 12 residues. CDR3 bases: TGTGCCAGTAGTATAGAAAGCTATGGCTACACCTTC. Translated, it gives CASSIESYGYTF.

The V call is TRBV7-8, the J call TRBJ2-7; the D is unclear. This CDR3 has 14 amino acids. Between the trimmed V and J ends, which lost 1 base and 2 bases, there was a span of 9 bases. Germline CDR1 is SGHVS and CDR2 is FQNEAQ. This CDR3 is CASSLGYSTYEQYF. For the CDR3, the DNA is TGTGCCAGCAGCTTAGGTTACAGCACCTACGAGCAGTACTTC.

A single count supports this clone. The chain recombines TRBV7-2 with TRBJ2-7, with D uncertain. CDR1 and CDR2 (germline): SGHTA, FQGNSA. The CDR3 spans 15 residues. V was trimmed by 7 bases and J by 6 bases, leaving 22 bases between them. CDR3 DNA sequence: TGTGCCAGCACCTTTCTAGGCGGTGCTCTTGGCGAGCAGTACTTC. It translates to CASTFLGGALGEQYF.

The rearrangement links TRBV4-2 to TRBJ2-3; 9 bases fit TRBD1. The germline V gene encodes CDR1 LGHNA and CDR2 YNFKEQ. CDR3 length: 16 amino acids. Germline trimming cut 2 bases from V and 3 bases from J; bases unmatched to any gene: 6. In DNA form, the CDR3 reads TGTGCCAGCAGCCAACCGGGACAGGGTAAAACAGATACGCAGTATTTT. It is translated as CASSQPGQGKTDTQYF.

The rearrangement uses TRBV4-1 and TRBJ2-2; D is possibly TRBD1 (5 bases). V lost 1 base and J lost 6, with 15 bases in between. Germline CDR1 MGHRA, CDR2 YSYEKL. The CDR3 has 16 residues. CDR3 DNA sequence: TGCGCCAGCAGCCAAGTTGGGGCTGAGGTCCCCGGGGAGCTGTTTTTT. Translated, it gives CASSQVGAEVPGELFF.

The chain recombines TRBV2 with TRBJ1-2; unclear D gene. Trimming left V 1 base short and J 4 bases short, with 7 bases between. The CDR3 spans 13 residues. Germline values: CDR1 SNHLY, CDR2 FYNNEI. CDR3 loop: CASSEGDVYGYTF. DNA of the CDR3: TGTGCCAGCAGTGAAGGGGATGTCTATGGCTACACCTTC. Full variable domain (outside the CDR3, taken from reference TRBV2 and TRBJ1-2): EPEVTQTPSHQVTQMGQEVILRCVPISNHLYFYWYRQILGQKVEFLVSFYNNEISEKSEIFDDQFSVERPDGSNFTLKIRSTKLEDSAMYFCASSEGDVYGYTFGSGTRLTVV.

The chain carries TRBV12-3 or TRBV12-4 and TRBJ1-2; D ambiguous. CDR3 length: 13 residues. Between the trimmed V and J ends, which lost 5 bases and 10 bases, there was a span of 17 bases. The CDR3 reads CASSLSGFGDYTF. The CDR3 DNA follows: TGTGCCAGCAGTCTATCAGGATTCGGAGACTACACCTTC.

The chain recombines TRBV19 with TRBJ1-6, with 8 bases fitting TRBD1. This CDR3 has 14 residues. CDR1 LNHDA and CDR2 SQIVND come from the germline V gene (reference sequence). With 8 bases clipped from V and 4 bases from J, the junction kept 4 bases outside the gene matches. In DNA, the CDR3 is TGTGCCAGTCGGACAGGGAATTATAATTCACCCCTCCACTTT. It encodes CASRTGNYNSPLHF. Together with reference TRBV19 and TRBJ1-6, the CDR3 gives the full variable domain: DGGITQSPKYLFRKEGQNVTLSCEQNLNHDAMYWYRQDPGQGLRLIYYSQIVNDFQKGDIAEGYSVSREKKESFPLTVTSAQKNPTAFYLCASRTGNYNSPLHFGNGTRLTVT.

This sequence joins TRBV5-6 and TRBJ2-7, with 8 bases that match TRBD2. Losses at the gene ends were 6 bases for V and 4 bases for J; bases not matched to a gene: 12. Germline lookup yields CDR1 SGHDT and CDR2 YYEEEE. The CDR3 spans 15 residues. The CDR3 region is CASTPAGGFSYEQYF. The DNA of the CDR3 is TGTGCCAGCACCCCCGCGGGGGGTTTTTCTTACGAGCAGTACTTC.

The table lists this clone with a count of one. J is TRBJ2-7 and V is TRBV7-9; 8 positions agree with TRBD1. The CDR3 loop spans 14 amino acids. V trimming: 4 bases; J trimming: 4 bases; junction bases outside the gene matches: 6. Germline-derived CDR1 and CDR2 are SEHNR and FQNEAQ (reference sequence). The CDR3 loop reads CASSWQGARYEQYF. The CDR3 DNA reads as TGTGCCAGCAGCTGGCAGGGGGCTCGGTACGAGCAGTACTTC.

This clone has only one observation. The V call is TRBV6-5, the J call TRBJ1-1; TRBD1 agrees at 9 bases. V lost 6 bases and J lost 6; bases outside the gene matches: 8. The CDR3 runs 14 residues. The germline V gene has CDR1 MNHEY and CDR2 SVGAGI. The CDR3 DNA reads as TGTGCCAGCAGAAGCGGACAGGGGACGGCTGAAGCTTTCTTT. The encoded protein is CASRSGQGTAEAFF.

In DNA, the CDR3 is TGTGCCAGCAGCCAAGAGATACGGACTAGCGGGGGGGAACCGAAAGAGACCCAGTACTTC. Its translation: CASSQEIRTSGGEPKETQYF. This chain links TRBV3-1 (or the pseudogene TRBV3-2) with TRBJ2-5; 15 bases match TRBD2. The CDR3 runs 20 residues. Germline V gene sequence: CDR1 LGHDT, CDR2 YNNKEL (reference sequence). V lost 0 bases, J lost 3 bases, and 11 bases stayed unmatched.

The chain carries TRBV6-2 or TRBV6-3 and TRBJ1-2, with 7 bases fitting TRBD1. The CDR3 has 15 residues. Trimming cost V 3 bases and J 6 bases; bases outside gene matches: 10. Germline CDR1 MNHEY, CDR2 SVGEGT. The CDR3 reads CASSYRTGAPDGYTF. CDR3 sequence (DNA): TGTGCCAGCAGTTATCGAACAGGGGCGCCTGATGGCTACACCTTC.